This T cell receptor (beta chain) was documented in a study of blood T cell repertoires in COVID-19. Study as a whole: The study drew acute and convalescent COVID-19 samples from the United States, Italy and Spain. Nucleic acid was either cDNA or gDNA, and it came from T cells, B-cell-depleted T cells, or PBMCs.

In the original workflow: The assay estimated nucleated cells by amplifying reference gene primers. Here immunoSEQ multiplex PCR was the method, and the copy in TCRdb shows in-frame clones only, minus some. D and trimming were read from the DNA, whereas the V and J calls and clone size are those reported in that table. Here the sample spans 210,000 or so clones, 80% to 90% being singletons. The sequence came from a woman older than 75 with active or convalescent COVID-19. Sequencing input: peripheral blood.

CDR3 sequence: CASSYSRTEQYF. The DNA for the CDR3 is TGTGCCAGCAGTTACTCGAGAACTGAGCAGTACTTC. The chain couples TRBV6-5 to TRBJ2-7; D ambiguous. The CDR3 spans 12 residues. The V gene's germline CDR1 is MNHEY and CDR2 SVGAGI. Trimming left V 0 bases short and J 7 bases short, with 7 bases between.